Below, 20 T cell receptor beta chains from the same sample are listed, as sequenced in a study of CD8 T cells in ankylosing spondylitis. TCRdb re-analysed the 5' RACE reads in MiXCR, keeping a single row per CDR3 protein. The sample comprises 200,000 to 250,000 distinct CDR3 sequences, approximately 24% of which are singletons, and about 7% rests with the top ten. The sample was blood, either unsorted or a sorted T cell fraction (not recorded which). These receptors were obtained from a male donor with ankylosing spondylitis or in good health (not recorded which).

This clonotype was picked up many times. The chain links TRBV7-2 to TRBJ2-3; weak D call: TRBD2 (6 bases). Germline V gene data show CDR1 as SGHTA and CDR2 as FQGNSA. V was trimmed by 5 bases and J by 6 bases, leaving 18 bases between them. The CDR3 covers 15 residues. CDR3 in DNA: TGTGCCAGCAGCCCACTAGCTTTGCGTGTGGATACGCAGTATTTT. This codes for CASSPLALRVDTQYF.

This clonotype came up many times. The V gene is TRBV29-1, the J gene TRBJ2-3; 8 bases agree with TRBD2. V shed 6 bases and J 14 bases; nucleotides not matched to a gene: 7. This CDR3 region has 10 residues. The germline gives CDR1 SQVTM, CDR2 ANQGSEA. As DNA, the CDR3 is TGCAGCGTCCTAGCGGGCTGGCTGTATTTT. This sequence encodes CSVLAGWLYF.

This clonotype showed up many times. V usage is TRBV29-1 and J usage is TRBJ1-1; no firm D call. CDR1 is SQVTM and CDR2 is ANQGSEA in the germline V gene. CDR3 size: 11 residues. Trimming stripped 5 bases from V and 1 base from J, with 5 bases between. The CDR3 loop is CSVTRNTEAFF. CDR3 in DNA: TGCAGCGTTACACGGAACACTGAAGCTTTCTTT.

This clonotype was recorded many times. This chain uses TRBV7-6 with TRBJ2-7; no firm D call. V lost 1 base and J 0 bases, leaving 10 bases between the germline ends. The CDR3 is 15 residues long. Germline lookup yields CDR1 SGHVS and CDR2 FNYEAQ. The CDR3 loop is CASSLDVGFSYEQYF. The CDR3 region has the DNA TGTGCCAGCAGCTTAGATGTCGGGTTCTCCTACGAGCAGTACTTC.

This clonotype was counted a few times. V gene TRBV20-1 combines with J gene TRBJ2-7, with D possibly matching TRBD2 (5 bases). The CDR3 runs to 14 residues. Germline V CDR1 and CDR2: DFQATT, SNEGSKA (reference sequence). Trimming took 1 base from V and 1 from J, leaving 11 bases between them. The CDR3 loop reads CSARGPGSSYEQYF. The CDR3 bases are TGCAGTGCTAGAGGTCCGGGGTCATCCTACGAGCAGTACTTC.

This clonotype was seen at least ten times. In DNA, the CDR3 is TGTGCCAGCAGTTTCAATCCCTCGACTAGCGGGAGAACCTACGAGCAGTACTTC. Its protein product is CASSFNPSTSGRTYEQYF. The chain couples TRBV6-5 to TRBJ2-7, with TRBD2 matching over 12 bases. V dropped 4 bases and J dropped 2; count of bases not matched to a gene: 12. Germline V gene sequence: CDR1 MNHEY, CDR2 SVGAGI. There are 18 residues in the CDR3.

This clonotype has a count of ten or more. The V call is TRBV29-1, the J call TRBJ2-3; 7 bases are shared with TRBD2. This CDR3 is 17 amino acids long. The trim removed 5 bases at V and 4 bases at J, leaving 18 bases unmatched. The V gene's germline CDR1 is SQVTM and CDR2 ANQGSEA. CDR3 sequence: CSVILYRGAGEADTQYF. As DNA, the CDR3 is TGCAGCGTTATACTTTATCGGGGTGCGGGAGAGGCAGATACGCAGTATTTT.

This chain joins TRBV4-3 and TRBJ1-5; TRBD1 is a possible D gene (5 bases). The CDR3 runs 13 residues. Trimming took 1 base from V and 5 from J, leaving 6 bases between them. The germline CDR1 and CDR2 sequences are LGHNA and YSLEER. CDR3 bases: TGCGCCAGCAGCCAAGCGGGGGATCAGCCCCAGCATTTT. This gives the protein CASSQAGDQPQHF.

This clonotype was counted at least ten times. This sequence joins TRBV4-3 and TRBJ1-5, with D unclear. The V gene's germline CDR1 is LGHNA and CDR2 YSLEER. This CDR3 spans 15 amino acids. V lost 0 bases, J lost 4 bases, and 10 bases lay in between. The CDR3 DNA sequence: TGCGCCAGCAGCCAAGATGGGCATGGTAATCAGCCCCAGCATTTT. Its translation is CASSQDGHGNQPQHF.

This clonotype was recorded many times. The chain links TRBV29-1 to TRBJ2-6; D gene ambiguous. The V end lost 4 bases, the J end lost 0 bases, and 10 bases lay between the germline ends. The CDR3 totals 15 residues. The V gene's germline CDR1 is SQVTM and CDR2 ANQGSEA. CDR3 DNA sequence: TGCAGCGTTGGAGGTCGGAGCTCTGGGGCCAACGTCCTGACTTTC. This translates into CSVGGRSSGANVLTF.

The chain carries TRBV24-1 and TRBJ2-1; 14 bases align to TRBD2. CDR3 length: 18 amino acids. Per the germline V gene, CDR1 is KGHDR and CDR2 is SFDVKD. Unmatched junction bases numbered 9, after V lost 5 bases and J lost 4 bases. The CDR3 DNA sequence: TGTGCCACCAGTGTGGGGGGACTAGCGGGAGTATATTACAATGAGCAGTTCTTC. Encoded protein: CATSVGGLAGVYYNEQFF.

This clonotype was seen repeatedly, ten times or more. The CDR3 bases are TGTGCCAGCAGCCAAAGCCAGGGCGATCAGCCCCAGCATTTT. This gives the protein CASSQSQGDQPQHF. This sequence joins TRBV4-2 and TRBJ1-5, with a tentative D call TRBD1 (5 bases). This CDR3 is 14 amino acids long. Trimming pared 2 bases from V and 5 bases from J, leaving 10 bases between. CDR1 is LGHNA and CDR2 is YNFKEQ in the germline V gene.

This clonotype came up a few times. The chain links TRBV7-9 to TRBJ2-7, with 10 nucleotides matching TRBD1. Trimming took 6 bases from V and 0 from J; bases not matched to a gene: 5. CDR3 size: 15 residues. The germline CDR1 and CDR2 sequences are SEHNR and FQNEAQ (reference sequence). The CDR3 reads CASRSGQGGSYEQYF. As DNA, the CDR3 is TGTGCCAGCAGGTCTGGACAGGGGGGCTCCTACGAGCAGTACTTC.

V and J are TRBV27 and TRBJ2-2, with unresolved D. Germline assignment: CDR1 MNHEY and CDR2 SMNVEV (reference sequence). The CDR3 runs 15 residues. V lost 2 bases to trimming and J lost 7 bases, with 14 bases between them. The CDR3 is CASSLDPALGGELFF. The CDR3 region has the DNA TGTGCCAGCAGTTTAGACCCAGCTCTGGGCGGGGAGCTGTTTTTT.

In this sample, this clonotype turned up many times. V usage is TRBV5-1 and J usage is TRBJ2-7; 10 bases fit TRBD1. V dropped 2 bases and J dropped 2; count of bases not matched to a gene: 1. Germline CDR1 SGHRS, CDR2 YFSETQ. CDR3 length equals 14 residues. Written as DNA, the CDR3 is TGCGCCAGCAGCTTCGGGACAGGGGCCTACGAGCAGTACTTC. This codes for CASSFGTGAYEQYF. Drawing the rest from reference TRBV5-1 and TRBJ2-7, the complete variable domain is KAGVTQTPRYLIKTRGQQVTLSCSPISGHRSVSWYQQTPGQGLQFLFEYFSETQRNKGNFPGRFSGRQFSNSRSEMNVSTLELGDSALYLCASSFGTGAYEQYFGPGTRLTVT.

CDR3 sequence: CASALRGGNTIYF. In nucleotides, the CDR3 is TGTGCCAGCGCCTTGAGGGGAGGAAACACCATATATTTT. The J gene is TRBJ1-3, the V gene TRBV7-2; weak D call: TRBD1 (5 bases). This CDR3 has 13 amino acids. Trimming cost V 8 bases and J 4 bases, with 12 bases left between them. Per the germline V gene, CDR1 is SGHTA and CDR2 is FQGNSA.

Many counts were recorded for this clonotype. The chain couples TRBV7-2 to TRBJ2-4, with TRBD1 matching 9 bases. The germline V gene encodes CDR1 SGHTA and CDR2 FQGNSA. The CDR3 contains 18 residues. The J segment lost 0 bases and the V segment lost 0 bases, leaving 6 bases of the junction unmatched. The CDR3: CASSLAGTGLLAKNIQYF. The CDR3 DNA is TGTGCCAGCAGCTTAGCTGGGACAGGGCTACTAGCCAAAAACATTCAGTACTTC.

This clonotype came up many times. The chain combines TRBV20-1 with TRBJ2-1, with 7 bases aligning to TRBD1. The CDR3 totals 14 residues. J lost 9 bases, V lost 6 bases, and 14 bases had no gene match. Germline loops: CDR1 DFQATT, CDR2 SNEGSKA (reference sequence). The CDR3 loop is CSAPTGSLRGEQFF. The CDR3 nucleotides read TGCAGTGCCCCGACAGGGTCGCTTCGTGGTGAGCAGTTCTTC.

This clonotype has a count of ten or more. V usage is TRBV5-6 and J usage is TRBJ2-7, with no clear D. Per germline, CDR1 SGHDT and CDR2 YYEEEE. V lost 4 bases to trimming and J lost 6 bases, with 11 bases between them. This CDR3 has 12 residues. CDR3 sequence: CASSPSGREQYF. CDR3 DNA sequence: TGTGCCAGCAGCCCTTCGGGTCGCGAGCAGTACTTC.

The chain links TRBV10-3 to TRBJ2-2; possible D gene TRBD2, 6 bases. V dropped 2 bases and J dropped 6 bases, with 10 bases sitting between them. This CDR3 spans 14 amino acids. Germline CDR1 ENHRY, CDR2 SYGVKD. In DNA form, the CDR3 reads TGTGCCATCAGTGAGGGTAGGGAGGCCGGGGAGCTGTTTTTT. It is translated as CAISEGREAGELFF.